The 11 T cell receptor beta chains below all came from one sample that was sequenced in a study of CD8+ T cells in alopecia areata. The authors extracted RNA and reverse transcribed it into cDNA as the sequencing template. Repertoires were generated with immunoSEQ multiplex PCR, while TCRdb's copy carries only in-frame clones and drops some. The sample has about 150,000 clones, roughly 58% seen once. Sequencing used CD8+ T cells sorted from blood. The receptors were gathered from a human donor in good health.

This chain's CDR3 is CASKGSSGPLSGELFF. The CDR3 coding sequence is TGTGCCAGCAAGGGTTCTTCCGGGCCGCTATCCGGGGAGCTGTTTTTT. V gene TRBV2 combines with J gene TRBJ2-2, with unresolved D. From germline, CDR1 is SNHLY and CDR2 FYNNEI. The CDR3 totals 16 residues. Trimming stripped 7 bases from V and 6 bases from J, with 21 bases between.

This chain uses TRBV5-1 with TRBJ2-7; no clear D gene. Germline V gene sequence: CDR1 SGHRS, CDR2 YFSETQ. V lost 4 bases and J lost 0, with 11 bases in between. The CDR3 totals 14 residues. DNA for the CDR3: TGCGCCAGCAGCGTCGACGGAAGCTCCTACGAGCAGTACTTC. This codes for CASSVDGSSYEQYF.

The J gene is TRBJ2-1, the V gene TRBV11-2; D ambiguous. Between the trimmed V and J ends, which lost 5 bases and 5 bases, there was a span of 7 bases. Germline loops: CDR1 SGHAT, CDR2 FQNNGV. This CDR3 comprises 12 residues. CDR3 DNA sequence: TGTGCCAGCAGCACGACGCACAATGAGCAGTTCTTC. Encoded protein: CASSTTHNEQFF.

V and J are TRBV6-5 and TRBJ2-5; no reliable D call. The V end lost 7 bases, the J end lost 2 bases, and 8 bases lay between the germline ends. Germline values: CDR1 MNHEY, CDR2 SVGAGI. This CDR3 has 12 amino acids. The CDR3 region is CASTGGQETQYF. CDR3 sequence (DNA): TGTGCCAGCACTGGCGGACAAGAGACCCAGTACTTC.

A few counts support this clone. The V and J genes are TRBV5-1 and TRBJ2-7; TRBD2 agrees at 11 bases. The length of the CDR3 is 17 residues. Losses at the gene ends were 0 bases for V and 3 bases for J; bases not matched to a gene: 8. Germline V gene sequence: CDR1 SGHRS, CDR2 YFSETQ. CDR3 sequence (DNA): TGCGCCAGCAGCTTGGAAGCAGGCCTAGCGGGAGGCTACGAGCAGTACTTC. Its protein product is CASSLEAGLAGGYEQYF.

This chain connects TRBV14 to TRBJ2-1, with D tentatively TRBD2 (6 bases). V lost 3 bases and J 5 bases, leaving 11 bases between the germline ends. Germline loops: CDR1 SGHDN, CDR2 FVKESK. The CDR3 contains 14 residues. CDR3 bases: TGTGCCAGCAGCCATCGGGACTTCAACAATGAGCAGTTCTTC. This codes for CASSHRDFNNEQFF.

V and J are TRBV27 and TRBJ1-1; D is ambiguous. The V and J ends lost 6 bases and 5 bases respectively, with 13 bases between them. The CDR3 loop spans 13 amino acids. CDR1 is MNHEY and CDR2 is SMNVEV in the germline V gene (reference sequence). Here the CDR3 reads CASSPGPGTEAFF. As DNA, the CDR3 is TGTGCCAGCAGCCCAGGACCGGGGACTGAAGCTTTCTTT.

The genes are TRBV5-1 and TRBJ2-7; the D gene is possibly TRBD2 (5 bases). CDR1 is SGHRS, CDR2 YFSETQ, per germline. This CDR3 spans 13 amino acids. V was trimmed by 0 bases and J by 5 bases, leaving 9 bases between them. For the CDR3, the DNA is TGCGCCAGCAGCTTGGTCCCGGGGAACGAGCAGTACTTC. Protein: CASSLVPGNEQYF.

The rearrangement links TRBV4-1 to TRBJ1-5, with unresolved D. The CDR3 has 13 residues. The germline gives CDR1 MGHRA, CDR2 YSYEKL. Trimming cost V 0 bases and J 6 bases, with 6 bases left between them. Here the CDR3 reads CASSQDVSQPQHF. The CDR3 coding sequence is TGCGCCAGCAGCCAAGATGTGTCTCAGCCCCAGCATTTT.

This clone has a handful of counts. The chain couples TRBV13 to TRBJ2-4, with a tentative D call TRBD2 (5 bases). Trimming cost V 5 bases and J 4 bases, with 12 bases left between them. Germline V gene sequence: CDR1 PRHDT, CDR2 FYEKMQ (reference sequence). CDR3 length: 14 amino acids. The CDR3 DNA reads as TGTGCCAGCAGCCCAGAGGGCAGAAAAAACATTCAGTACTTC. This codes for CASSPEGRKNIQYF.

V usage is TRBV27 and J usage is TRBJ2-7; D possibly matches TRBD1 or TRBD2 (5 bases each). The germline V and J ends were trimmed by 2 bases and 3 bases, with 14 bases remaining between them. The V gene's germline CDR1 is MNHEY and CDR2 SMNVEV (reference sequence). There are 15 residues in the CDR3. CDR3 protein: CASSLEPGPYYEQYF. The CDR3 DNA follows: TGTGCCAGCAGTTTAGAACCGGGACCTTACTACGAGCAGTACTTC.